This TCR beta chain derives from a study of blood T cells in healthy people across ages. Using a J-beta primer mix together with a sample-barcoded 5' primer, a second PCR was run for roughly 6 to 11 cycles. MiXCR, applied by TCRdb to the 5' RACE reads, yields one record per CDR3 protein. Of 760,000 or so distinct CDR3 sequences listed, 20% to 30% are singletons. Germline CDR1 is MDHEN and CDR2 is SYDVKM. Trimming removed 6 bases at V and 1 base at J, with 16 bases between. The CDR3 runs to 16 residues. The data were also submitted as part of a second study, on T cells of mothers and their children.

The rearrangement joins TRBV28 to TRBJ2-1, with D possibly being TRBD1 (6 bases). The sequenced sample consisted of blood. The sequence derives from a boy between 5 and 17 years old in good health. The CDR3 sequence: CASSPRGGKSYNEQFF. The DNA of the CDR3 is TGTGCCAGCAGCCCCAGGGGTGGAAAGTCCTACAATGAGCAGTTCTTC.